The following is a T cell receptor beta chain sequence with its context. V lost 5 bases and J 0 bases, leaving 16 bases between the germline ends. The CDR3 extends over 17 amino acids. The germline CDR1 and CDR2 sequences are LNHDA and SQIVND (reference sequence). This specimen belongs to a study of blood T cell repertoires in COVID-19. Only in-frame clones appear in the TCRdb table, and some are missing; sequencing was by immunoSEQ multiplex PCR. The table records about 210,000 clones, about 87% of them present only once. This sequence joins TRBV19 and TRBJ2-2; tentatively, D is TRBD1 (5 bases). The TCR comes from a man between 70 and 80 years old with acute or convalescent COVID-19. The specimen was peripheral blood. The CDR3 loop reads CASSPQGANSNTGELFF. CDR3 coding DNA: TGTGCCAGTAGTCCGCAGGGCGCGAACTCGAACACCGGGGAGCTGTTTTTT.